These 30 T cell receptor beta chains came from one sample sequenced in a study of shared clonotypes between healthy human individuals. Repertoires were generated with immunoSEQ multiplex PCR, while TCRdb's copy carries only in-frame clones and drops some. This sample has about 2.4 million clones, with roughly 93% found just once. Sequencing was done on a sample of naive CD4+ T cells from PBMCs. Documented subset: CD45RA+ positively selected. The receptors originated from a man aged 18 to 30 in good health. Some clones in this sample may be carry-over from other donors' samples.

Written as DNA, the CDR3 is TGTGCCAGCAGCTTAGCACTAAACACCGGGGAGCTGTTTTTT. Protein product: CASSLALNTGELFF. The V gene is TRBV11-2, the J gene TRBJ2-2; no clear D. The CDR3 spans 14 residues. Germline loops: CDR1 SGHAT, CDR2 FQNNGV. V was clipped by 1 base and J by 2 bases, with 5 bases between them.

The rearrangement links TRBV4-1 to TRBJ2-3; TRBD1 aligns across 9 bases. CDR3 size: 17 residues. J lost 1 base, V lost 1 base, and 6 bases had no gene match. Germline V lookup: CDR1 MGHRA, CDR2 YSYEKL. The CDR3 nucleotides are TGCGCCAGCAGCCAAGCTTTCCGACAGGGGGGCACAGATACGCAGTATTTT. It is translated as CASSQAFRQGGTDTQYF.

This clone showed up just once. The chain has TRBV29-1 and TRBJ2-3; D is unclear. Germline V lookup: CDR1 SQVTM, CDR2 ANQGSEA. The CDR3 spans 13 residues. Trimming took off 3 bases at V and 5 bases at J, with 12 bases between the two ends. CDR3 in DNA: TGCAGCGTTGAGTCCCCCGGCGGAGATACGCAGTATTTT. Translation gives CSVESPGGDTQYF.

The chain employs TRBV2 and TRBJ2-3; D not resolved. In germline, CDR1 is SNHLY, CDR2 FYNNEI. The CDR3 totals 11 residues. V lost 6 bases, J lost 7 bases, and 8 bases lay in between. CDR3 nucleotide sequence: TGTGCCAGCAGCGATCCAAATACGCAGTATTTT. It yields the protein CASSDPNTQYF.

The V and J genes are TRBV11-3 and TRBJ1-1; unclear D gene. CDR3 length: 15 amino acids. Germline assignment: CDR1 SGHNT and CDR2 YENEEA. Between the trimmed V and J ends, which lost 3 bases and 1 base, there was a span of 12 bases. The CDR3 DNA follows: TGTGCCAGCAGCTTGGGAACCACGGGGAACACTGAAGCTTTCTTT. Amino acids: CASSLGTTGNTEAFF.

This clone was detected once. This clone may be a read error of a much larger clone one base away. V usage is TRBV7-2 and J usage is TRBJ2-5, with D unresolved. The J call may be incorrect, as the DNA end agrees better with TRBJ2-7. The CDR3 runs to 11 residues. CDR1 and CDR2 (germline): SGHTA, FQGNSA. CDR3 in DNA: TGTGCCAGCAGCTTCGCCTACGAGCAGTACTTC. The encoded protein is CASSFAYEQYF.

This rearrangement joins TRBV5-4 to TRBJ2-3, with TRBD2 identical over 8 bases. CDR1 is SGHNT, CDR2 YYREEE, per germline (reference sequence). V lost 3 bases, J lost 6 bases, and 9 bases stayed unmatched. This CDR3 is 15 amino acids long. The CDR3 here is CASSSGGAGRDTQYF. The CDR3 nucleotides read TGTGCCAGCAGCTCCGGGGGGGCTGGCAGGGATACGCAGTATTTT.

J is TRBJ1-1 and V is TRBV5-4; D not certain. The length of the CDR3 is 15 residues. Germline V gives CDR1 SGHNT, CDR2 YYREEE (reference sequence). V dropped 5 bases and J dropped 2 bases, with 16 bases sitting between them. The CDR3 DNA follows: TGTGCCAGCAGGCAAGTGGGGTCCCTTAACACTGAAGCTTTCTTT. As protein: CASRQVGSLNTEAFF.

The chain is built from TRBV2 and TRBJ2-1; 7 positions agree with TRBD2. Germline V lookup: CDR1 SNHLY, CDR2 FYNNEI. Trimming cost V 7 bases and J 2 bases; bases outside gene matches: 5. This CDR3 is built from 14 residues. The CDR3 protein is CASKGLAAYNEQFF. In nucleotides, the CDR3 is TGTGCCAGCAAGGGTCTAGCGGCCTACAATGAGCAGTTCTTC.

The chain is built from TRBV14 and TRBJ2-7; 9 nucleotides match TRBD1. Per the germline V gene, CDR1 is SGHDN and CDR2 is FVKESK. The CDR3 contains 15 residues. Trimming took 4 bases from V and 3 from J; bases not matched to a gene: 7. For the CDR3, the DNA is TGTGCCAGCAGCCGCTCGGGACAGGGTAACTACGAGCAGTACTTC. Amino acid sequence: CASSRSGQGNYEQYF.

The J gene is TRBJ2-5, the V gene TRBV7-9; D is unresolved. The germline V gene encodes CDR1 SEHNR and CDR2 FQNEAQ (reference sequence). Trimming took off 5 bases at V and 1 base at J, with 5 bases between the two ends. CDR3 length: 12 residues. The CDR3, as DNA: TGTGCCAGCAGCAAAGTCCAAGAGACCCAGTACTTC. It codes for CASSKVQETQYF.

CDR3 in amino acids: CASSAGGGGNEKLFF. The CDR3 DNA reads as TGTGCCAGCAGTGCCGGTGGGGGGGGCAATGAAAAACTGTTTTTT. The genes are TRBV28 and TRBJ1-4, with a tentative D call TRBD1 (6 bases). Trimming took 5 bases from V and 5 from J, leaving 15 bases between them. Germline loops: CDR1 MDHEN, CDR2 SYDVKM. The CDR3 runs to 15 residues.

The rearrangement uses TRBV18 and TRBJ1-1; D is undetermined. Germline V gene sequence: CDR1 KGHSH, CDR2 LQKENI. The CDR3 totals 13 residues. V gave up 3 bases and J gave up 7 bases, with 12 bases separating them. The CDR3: CASSPWVNNEAFF. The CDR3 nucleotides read TGTGCCAGCTCACCGTGGGTGAATAATGAAGCTTTCTTT.

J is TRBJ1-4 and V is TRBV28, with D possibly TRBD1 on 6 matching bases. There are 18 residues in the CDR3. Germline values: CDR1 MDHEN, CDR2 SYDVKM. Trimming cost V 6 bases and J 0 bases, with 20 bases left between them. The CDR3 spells CASRPNRGKPATNEKLFF. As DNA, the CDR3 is TGTGCCAGCAGGCCAAATAGGGGGAAGCCTGCAACTAATGAAAAACTGTTTTTT.

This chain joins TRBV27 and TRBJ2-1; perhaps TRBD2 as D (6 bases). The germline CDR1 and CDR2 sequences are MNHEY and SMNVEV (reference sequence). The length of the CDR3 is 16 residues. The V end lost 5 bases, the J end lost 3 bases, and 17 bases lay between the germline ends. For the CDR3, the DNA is TGTGCCAGCAGTCCCCCATACGGGAGTATCTACAATGAGCAGTTCTTC. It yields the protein CASSPPYGSIYNEQFF.

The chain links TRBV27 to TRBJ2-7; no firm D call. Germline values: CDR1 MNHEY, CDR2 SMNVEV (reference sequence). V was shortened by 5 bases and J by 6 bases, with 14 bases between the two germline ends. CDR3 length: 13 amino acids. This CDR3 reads CASSPRTASEQYF. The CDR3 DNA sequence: TGTGCCAGCAGTCCCCGGACGGCCAGCGAGCAGTACTTC.

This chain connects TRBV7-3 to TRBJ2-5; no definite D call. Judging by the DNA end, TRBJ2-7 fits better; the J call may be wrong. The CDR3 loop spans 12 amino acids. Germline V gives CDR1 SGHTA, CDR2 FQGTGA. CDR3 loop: CASSLVPYEQYF. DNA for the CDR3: TGTGCCAGCAGCTTAGTGCCCTACGAGCAGTACTTC.

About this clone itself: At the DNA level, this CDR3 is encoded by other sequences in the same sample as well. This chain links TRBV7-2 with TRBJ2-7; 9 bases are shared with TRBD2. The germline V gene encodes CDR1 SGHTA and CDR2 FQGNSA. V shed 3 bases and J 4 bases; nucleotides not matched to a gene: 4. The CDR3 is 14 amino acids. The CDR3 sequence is CASSLRLAGYEQYF. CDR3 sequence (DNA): TGTGCCAGCAGCTTGCGGCTAGCGGGGTACGAGCAGTACTTC.

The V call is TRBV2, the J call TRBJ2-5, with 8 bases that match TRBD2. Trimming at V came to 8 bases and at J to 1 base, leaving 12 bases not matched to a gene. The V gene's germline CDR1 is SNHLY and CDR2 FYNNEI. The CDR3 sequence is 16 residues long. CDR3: CASQETSASTQETQYF. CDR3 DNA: TGTGCCAGCCAAGAGACTAGCGCCAGCACCCAAGAGACCCAGTACTTC.

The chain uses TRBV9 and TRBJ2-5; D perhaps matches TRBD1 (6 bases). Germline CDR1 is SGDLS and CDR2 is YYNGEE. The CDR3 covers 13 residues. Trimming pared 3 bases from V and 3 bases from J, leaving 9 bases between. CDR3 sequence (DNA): TGTGCCAGCAGCGCTCCAGGGGAAGAGACCCAGTACTTC. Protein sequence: CASSAPGEETQYF.

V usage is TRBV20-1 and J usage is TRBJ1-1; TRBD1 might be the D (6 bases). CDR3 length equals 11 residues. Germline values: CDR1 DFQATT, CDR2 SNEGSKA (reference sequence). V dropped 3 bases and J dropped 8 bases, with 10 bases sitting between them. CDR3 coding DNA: TGCAGTGCTAGCAAGGGGGAGGAAGCTTTCTTT. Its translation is CSASKGEEAFF.

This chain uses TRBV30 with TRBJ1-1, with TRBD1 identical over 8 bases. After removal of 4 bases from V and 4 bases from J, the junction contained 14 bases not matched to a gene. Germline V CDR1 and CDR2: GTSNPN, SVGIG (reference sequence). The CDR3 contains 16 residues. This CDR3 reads CAWKGGVRQGSTEAFF. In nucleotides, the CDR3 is TGTGCCTGGAAAGGGGGTGTAAGACAGGGGAGCACTGAAGCTTTCTTT.

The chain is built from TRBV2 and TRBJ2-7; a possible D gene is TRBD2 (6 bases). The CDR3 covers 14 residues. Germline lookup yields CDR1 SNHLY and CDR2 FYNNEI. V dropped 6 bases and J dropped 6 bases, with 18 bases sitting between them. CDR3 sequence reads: CASSSTSGVSEQYF. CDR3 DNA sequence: TGTGCCAGCAGCTCCACCTCGGGGGTATCCGAGCAGTACTTC.

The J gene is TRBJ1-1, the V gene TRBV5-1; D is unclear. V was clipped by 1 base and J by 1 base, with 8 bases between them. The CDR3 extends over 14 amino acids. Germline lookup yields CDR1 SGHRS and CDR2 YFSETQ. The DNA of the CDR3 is TGCGCCAGCAGCTTGTTTTCCGCGAACACTGAAGCTTTCTTT. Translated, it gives CASSLFSANTEAFF. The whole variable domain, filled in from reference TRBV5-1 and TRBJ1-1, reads KAGVTQTPRYLIKTRGQQVTLSCSPISGHRSVSWYQQTPGQGLQFLFEYFSETQRNKGNFPGRFSGRQFSNSRSEMNVSTLELGDSALYLCASSLFSANTEAFFGQGTRLTVV.

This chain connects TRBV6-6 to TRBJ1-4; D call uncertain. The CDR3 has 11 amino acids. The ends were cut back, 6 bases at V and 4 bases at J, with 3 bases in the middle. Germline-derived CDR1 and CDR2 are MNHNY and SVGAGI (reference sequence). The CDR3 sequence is CASRDNEKLFF. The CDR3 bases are TGTGCCAGCAGGGATAATGAAAAACTGTTTTTT.

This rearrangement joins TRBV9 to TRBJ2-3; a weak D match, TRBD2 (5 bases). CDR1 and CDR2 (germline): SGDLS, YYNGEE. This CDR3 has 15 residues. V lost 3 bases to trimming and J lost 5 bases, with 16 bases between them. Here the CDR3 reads CASSGLLRAGDTQYF. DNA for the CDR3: TGTGCCAGCAGCGGCCTCCTGAGGGCCGGAGATACGCAGTATTTT.

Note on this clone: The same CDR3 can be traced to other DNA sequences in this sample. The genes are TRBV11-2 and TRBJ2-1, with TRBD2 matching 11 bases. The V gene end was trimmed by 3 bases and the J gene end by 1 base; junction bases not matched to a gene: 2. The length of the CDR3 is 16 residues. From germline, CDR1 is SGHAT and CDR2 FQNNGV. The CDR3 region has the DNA TGTGCCAGCAGCTTCACTAGCGGGAGTTCCTACAATGAGCAGTTCTTC. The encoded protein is CASSFTSGSSYNEQFF.

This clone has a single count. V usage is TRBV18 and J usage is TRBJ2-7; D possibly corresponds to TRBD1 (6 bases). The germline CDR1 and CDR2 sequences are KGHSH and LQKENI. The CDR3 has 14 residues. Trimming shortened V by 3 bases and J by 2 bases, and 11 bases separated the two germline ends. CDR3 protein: CASSPGAQAYEQYF. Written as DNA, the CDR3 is TGTGCCAGCTCACCGGGGGCTCAAGCCTACGAGCAGTACTTC.

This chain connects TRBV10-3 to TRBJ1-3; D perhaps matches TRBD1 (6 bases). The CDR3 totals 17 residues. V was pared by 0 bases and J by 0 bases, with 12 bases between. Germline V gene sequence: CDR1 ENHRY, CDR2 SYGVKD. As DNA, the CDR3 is TGTGCCATCAGTGAGTCAACAGGGTCAACCTCTGGAAACACCATATATTTT. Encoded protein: CAISESTGSTSGNTIYF.

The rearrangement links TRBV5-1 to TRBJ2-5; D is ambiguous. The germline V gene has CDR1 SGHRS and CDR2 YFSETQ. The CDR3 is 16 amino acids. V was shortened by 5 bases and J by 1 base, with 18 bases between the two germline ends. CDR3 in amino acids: CASRNKPTVTQETQYF. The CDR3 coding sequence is TGCGCCAGCAGGAATAAACCGACGGTGACCCAAGAGACCCAGTACTTC. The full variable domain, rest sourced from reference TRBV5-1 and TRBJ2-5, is KAGVTQTPRYLIKTRGQQVTLSCSPISGHRSVSWYQQTPGQGLQFLFEYFSETQRNKGNFPGRFSGRQFSNSRSEMNVSTLELGDSALYLCASRNKPTVTQETQYFGPGTRLLVL.